The following is a TCR beta chain sequence with its context. As yet, its antigen is unknown. This record comes from a study of T-cell reconstitution after alpha-beta-depleted transplantation in children. Unique molecular identifiers tagged the TCRbeta library. TCRdb processed the PCR reads anew with MiXCR; each CDR3 protein has one entry. The table has a few hundred thousand distinct CDR3 sequences, around 25% seen once. V was pared by 1 base and J by 4 bases, with 6 bases between. The germline CDR1 and CDR2 sequences are MGHRA and YSYEKL. The CDR3 sequence is 13 residues long. Study results and limitations: Expanded graft clones numbering several hundred reportedly gave rise to alpha-beta T cells about two months after transplant. The main origin of T-cell counts and diversity one year after transplant was newly produced T cells. In some patients, recipient T cells and intrathymic progenitors surviving conditioning explained high day-60 diversity.

This receptor was identified in a male patient aged 5 to 17 who had a stem cell transplant for acute lymphoblastic leukemia, so the T cells may come from the graft donor. Material: PBMCs, mostly from graft donor cells, obtained 180 days after TCRalphabeta/CD19-depleted stem cell transplant. This chain uses TRBV4-1 with TRBJ2-3; no firm D call. The CDR3 DNA follows: TGCGCCAGCAGCCAAGCCGGAGCAGATACGCAGTATTTT. It is translated as CASSQAGADTQYF.